This T cell receptor (beta chain) was documented in a study of post-analysis software for immune sequencing data. Study findings and constraints: A few TRBV segments occurring more often in patients than controls included TRBV5-6, TRBV5-1 and TRBV20-1.

Germline CDR1 is SGHDT and CDR2 is YYEEEE. The CDR3 runs 15 residues. V was trimmed by 4 bases and J by 7 bases, leaving 18 bases between them. Unique molecular identifiers were built into the TCR beta cDNA libraries. MiXCR was run by TCRdb on the PCR reads, yielding one entry per CDR3 protein. The repertoire has about 400,000 distinct CDR3 sequences, roughly 38% of them found once; the top ten carry 13%. There are a few counts of this clonotype. What it binds is not known. The rearrangement links TRBV5-6 to TRBJ1-5; the D gene is possibly TRBD1 (5 bases). The clonotype was recovered from a girl aged 5 to 17 with multiple sclerosis. The sample comprised blood. The CDR3 is CASSHTSGLGQPQHF. In nucleotides, the CDR3 is TGTGCCAGCAGCCACACTTCAGGGCTGGGGCAGCCCCAGCATTTT.